The 5 T cell receptor beta chains below were found in one sample sequenced in a study of T cells in Graves' hyperthyroidism and ophthalmopathy. There were TCR beta CDR3 regions amplified from RNA transcripts. The HTBI primer set was used in a first-round RT-PCR of the TCR CDR3. TCRdb re-analysed the multiplex PCR reads in MiXCR, keeping a single row per CDR3 protein. The sample lists 250,000 to 350,000 distinct CDR3 sequences, roughly 22% seen once, with 50% to 75% in the top ten. Material: blood. These receptor sequences come from a man younger than 45 with Graves' ophthalmopathy.

This clonotype was seen repeatedly, ten times or more. The V call is TRBV30, the J call TRBJ2-3, with 8 bases aligning to TRBD1. Germline trimming cut 0 bases from V and 1 base from J; bases unmatched to any gene: 0. Germline CDR1 GTSNPN, CDR2 SVGIG (reference sequence). The CDR3 sequence is 14 residues long. The CDR3 region is CAWSVQGGTDTQYF. The CDR3 DNA reads as TGTGCCTGGAGTGTACAGGGGGGCACAGATACGCAGTATTTT.

V gene TRBV7-9 combines with J gene TRBJ2-7, with 8 nucleotides matching TRBD2. This CDR3 region has 15 residues. Trimming at V came to 3 bases and at J to 4 bases, leaving 8 bases not matched to a gene. Germline CDR1 reads SEHNR; CDR2 reads FQNEAQ (reference sequence). The CDR3 region has the DNA TGTGCCAGCAGCTTGGTTTTAGCGGGGCAATACGAGCAGTACTTC. This gives the protein CASSLVLAGQYEQYF. Based on the CDR3 plus reference TRBV7-9 and TRBJ2-7, the full variable domain is DTGVSQNPRHKITKRGQNVTFRCDPISEHNRLYWYRQTLGQGPEFLTYFQNEAQLEKSRLLSDRFSAERPKGSFSTLEIQRTEQGDSAMYLCASSLVLAGQYEQYFGPGTRLTVT.

This clonotype was picked up a small number of times. The CDR3 DNA reads as TGTGCCAGCAGTCTAATTCTTGACAGGCATGGGACAGATACGCAGTATTTT. It codes for CASSLILDRHGTDTQYF. The chain recombines TRBV12-3 or TRBV12-4 with TRBJ2-3; tentatively, D is TRBD1 (6 bases). This CDR3 spans 17 amino acids. Trimming cost V 5 bases and J 3 bases, with 21 bases left between them.

The V gene is TRBV9, the J gene TRBJ2-1; 8 bases fit TRBD2. Germline CDR1 reads SGDLS; CDR2 reads YYNGEE. There are 18 residues in the CDR3. V gave up 4 bases and J gave up 8 bases; unmatched junction bases: 20. The CDR3: CASSPRGAGGFTGDEQFF. In DNA, the CDR3 is TGTGCCAGCAGCCCCCGGGGGGCGGGAGGATTTACCGGGGATGAGCAGTTCTTC.

V and J are TRBV7-9 and TRBJ1-2, with D perhaps matching TRBD1 (6 bases). CDR1 is SEHNR, CDR2 FQNEAQ, per germline (reference sequence). V was shortened by 7 bases and J by 6 bases, with 12 bases between the two germline ends. The CDR3 loop spans 12 amino acids. CDR3 protein: CASTLGGDGYTF. The CDR3 coding sequence is TGTGCCAGCACCCTAGGGGGGGATGGCTACACCTTC. Full variable domain (missing parts from reference TRBV7-9 and TRBJ1-2): DTGVSQNPRHKITKRGQNVTFRCDPISEHNRLYWYRQTLGQGPEFLTYFQNEAQLEKSRLLSDRFSAERPKGSFSTLEIQRTEQGDSAMYLCASTLGGDGYTFGSGTRLTVV.